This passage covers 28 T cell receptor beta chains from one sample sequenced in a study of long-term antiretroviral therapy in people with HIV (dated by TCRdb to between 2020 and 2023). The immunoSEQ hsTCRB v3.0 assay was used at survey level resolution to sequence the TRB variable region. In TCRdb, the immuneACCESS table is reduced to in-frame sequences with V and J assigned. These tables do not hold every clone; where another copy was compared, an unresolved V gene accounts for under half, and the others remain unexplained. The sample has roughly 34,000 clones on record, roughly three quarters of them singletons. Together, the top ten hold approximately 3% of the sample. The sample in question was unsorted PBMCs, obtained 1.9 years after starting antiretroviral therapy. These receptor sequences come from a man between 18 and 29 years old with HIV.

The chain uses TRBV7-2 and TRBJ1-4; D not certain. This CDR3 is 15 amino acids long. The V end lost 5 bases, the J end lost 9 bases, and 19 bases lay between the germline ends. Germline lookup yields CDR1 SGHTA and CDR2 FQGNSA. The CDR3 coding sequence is TGTGCCAGCAGCCCAGCGGGGTCCCTGAGAAAAAAACTGTTTTTT. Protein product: CASSPAGSLRKKLFF.

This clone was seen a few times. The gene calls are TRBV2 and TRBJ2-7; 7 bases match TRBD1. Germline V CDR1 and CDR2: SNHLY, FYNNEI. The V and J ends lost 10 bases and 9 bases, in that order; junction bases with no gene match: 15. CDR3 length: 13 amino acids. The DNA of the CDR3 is TGTGCCACGCAGGATAGACAGGGCGCGCGGCAGTACGTC. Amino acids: CATQDRQGARQYV.

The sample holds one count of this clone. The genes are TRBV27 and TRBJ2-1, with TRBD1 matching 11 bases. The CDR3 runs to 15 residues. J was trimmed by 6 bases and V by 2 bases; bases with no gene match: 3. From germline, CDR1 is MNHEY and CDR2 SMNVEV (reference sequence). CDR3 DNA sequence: TGTGCCAGCAGTTTAGACGGACAGGGGGCCAATGAGCAGTTCTTC. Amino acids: CASSLDGQGANEQFF.

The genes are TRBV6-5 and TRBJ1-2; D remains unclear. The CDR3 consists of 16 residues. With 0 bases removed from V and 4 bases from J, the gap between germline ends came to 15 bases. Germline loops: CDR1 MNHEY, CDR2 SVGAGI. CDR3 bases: TGTGCCAGCAGTTACTCGAGTGGAGAGCCGAGCTATGGCTACACCTTC. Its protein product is CASSYSSGEPSYGYTF.

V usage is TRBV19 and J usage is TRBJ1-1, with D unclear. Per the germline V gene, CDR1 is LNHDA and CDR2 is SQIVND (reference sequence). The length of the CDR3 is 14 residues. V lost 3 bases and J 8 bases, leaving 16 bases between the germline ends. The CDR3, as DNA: TGTGCCAGTAGTATCCCTGGTGAACGGGGAGAAGCTTTCTTT. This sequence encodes CASSIPGERGEAFF.

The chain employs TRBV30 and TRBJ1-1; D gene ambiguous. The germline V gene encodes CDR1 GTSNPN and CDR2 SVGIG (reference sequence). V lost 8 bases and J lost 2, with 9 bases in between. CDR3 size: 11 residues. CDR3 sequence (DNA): TGTGCCCGCCAGTTAAACACTGAAGCTTTCTTT. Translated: CARQLNTEAFF.

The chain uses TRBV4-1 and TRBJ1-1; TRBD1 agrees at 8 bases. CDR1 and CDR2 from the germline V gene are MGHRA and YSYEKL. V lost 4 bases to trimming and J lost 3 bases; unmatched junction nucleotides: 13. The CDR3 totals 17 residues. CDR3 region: CASSPVLRDRRYTEAFF. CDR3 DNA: TGCGCCAGCAGCCCCGTATTGAGGGACAGGAGGTACACTGAAGCTTTCTTT.

CDR3 nucleotide sequence: TGTGCCTGGAGGGCATATAGCAATCAGCCCCAGCATTTT. As protein: CAWRAYSNQPQHF. The chain couples TRBV30 to TRBJ1-5, with D unresolved. The CDR3 contains 13 residues. Germline V lookup: CDR1 GTSNPN, CDR2 SVGIG (reference sequence). The V end lost 3 bases, the J end lost 0 bases, and 6 bases lay between the germline ends.

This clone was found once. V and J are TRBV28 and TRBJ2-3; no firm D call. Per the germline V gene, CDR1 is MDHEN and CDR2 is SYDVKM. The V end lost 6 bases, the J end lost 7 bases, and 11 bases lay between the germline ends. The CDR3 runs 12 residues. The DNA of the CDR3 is TGTGCCAGCAGCTTAGAAACCCATACGCAGTATTTT. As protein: CASSLETHTQYF.

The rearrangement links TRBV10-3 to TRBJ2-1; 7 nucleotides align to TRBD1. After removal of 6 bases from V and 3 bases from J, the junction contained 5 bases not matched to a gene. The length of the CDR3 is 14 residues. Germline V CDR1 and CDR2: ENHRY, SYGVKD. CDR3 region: CAISPGTVYNEQFF. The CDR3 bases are TGTGCCATCAGCCCCGGGACAGTCTACAATGAGCAGTTCTTC.

CDR3 protein: CASRSLAGGLYQETQYF. The CDR3 DNA follows: TGTGCCAGCAGATCTCTAGCGGGGGGACTGTACCAAGAGACCCAGTACTTC. The V call is TRBV7-9, the J call TRBJ2-5; 11 bases map to TRBD2. This CDR3 comprises 17 residues. CDR1 and CDR2 (germline): SEHNR, FQNEAQ (reference sequence). V trimming: 6 bases; J trimming: 0 bases; junction bases outside the gene matches: 9.

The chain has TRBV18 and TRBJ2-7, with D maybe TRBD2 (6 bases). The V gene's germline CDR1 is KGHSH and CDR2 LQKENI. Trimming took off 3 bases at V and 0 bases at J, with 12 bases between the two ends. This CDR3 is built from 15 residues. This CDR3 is CASSPSQGGSYEQYF. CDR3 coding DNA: TGTGCCAGCTCACCGTCGCAGGGAGGCTCCTACGAGCAGTACTTC.

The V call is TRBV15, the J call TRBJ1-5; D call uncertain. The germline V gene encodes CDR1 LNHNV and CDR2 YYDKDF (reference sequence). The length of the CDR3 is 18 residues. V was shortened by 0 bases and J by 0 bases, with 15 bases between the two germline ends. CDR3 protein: CATSRDRLFKNSNQPQHF. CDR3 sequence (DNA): TGTGCCACCAGCAGAGATAGGTTGTTTAAGAATAGCAATCAGCCCCAGCATTTT. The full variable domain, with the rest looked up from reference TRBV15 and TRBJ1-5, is DAMVIQNPRYQVTQFGKPVTLSCSQTLNHNVMYWYQQKSSQAPKLLFHYYDKDFNNEADTPDNFQSRRPNTSFCFLDIRSPGLGDTAMYLCATSRDRLFKNSNQPQHFGDGTRLSIL.

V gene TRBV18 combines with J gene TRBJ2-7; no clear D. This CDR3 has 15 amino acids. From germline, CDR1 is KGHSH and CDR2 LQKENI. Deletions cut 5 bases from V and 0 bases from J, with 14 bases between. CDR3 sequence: CASSETRAASYEQYF. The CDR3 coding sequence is TGTGCCAGCTCAGAGACACGAGCAGCCTCCTACGAGCAGTACTTC.

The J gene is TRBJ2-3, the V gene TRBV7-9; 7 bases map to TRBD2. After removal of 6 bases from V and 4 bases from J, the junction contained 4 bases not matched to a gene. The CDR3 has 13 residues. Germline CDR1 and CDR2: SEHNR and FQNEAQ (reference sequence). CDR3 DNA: TGTGCCAGCAGGCCGGGGGGACCAGATACGCAGTATTTT. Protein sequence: CASRPGGPDTQYF.

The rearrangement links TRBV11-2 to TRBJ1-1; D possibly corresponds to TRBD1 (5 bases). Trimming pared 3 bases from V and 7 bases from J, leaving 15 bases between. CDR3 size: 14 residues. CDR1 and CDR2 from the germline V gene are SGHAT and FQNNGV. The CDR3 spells CASSLFGARSEAFF. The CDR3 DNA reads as TGTGCCAGCAGCTTGTTCGGGGCGCGGAGTGAAGCTTTCTTT.

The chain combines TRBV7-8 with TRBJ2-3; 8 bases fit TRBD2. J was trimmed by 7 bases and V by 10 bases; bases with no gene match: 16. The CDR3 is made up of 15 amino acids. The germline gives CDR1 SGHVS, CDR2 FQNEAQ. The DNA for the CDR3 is TGTGCCACCCAGAACCCGGGGGGGGATAGGAATACGCAGTATTTT. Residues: CATQNPGGDRNTQYF.

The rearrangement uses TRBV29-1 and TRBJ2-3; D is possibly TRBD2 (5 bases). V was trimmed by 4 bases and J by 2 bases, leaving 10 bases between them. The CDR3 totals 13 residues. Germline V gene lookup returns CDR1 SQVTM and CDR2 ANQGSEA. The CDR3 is CSVVGGYTDTQYF. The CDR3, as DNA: TGCAGCGTTGTAGGAGGATACACAGATACGCAGTATTTT.

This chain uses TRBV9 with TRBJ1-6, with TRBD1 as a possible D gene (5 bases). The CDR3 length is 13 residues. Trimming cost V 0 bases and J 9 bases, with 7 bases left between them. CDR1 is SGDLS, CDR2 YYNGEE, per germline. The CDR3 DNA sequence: TGTGCCAGCAGCGTAGCTGGGGCTTCACCCCTCCACTTT. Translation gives CASSVAGASPLHF.

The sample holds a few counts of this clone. The CDR3 DNA reads as TGTGCCAGCCAAGGGGAACATGAAAAACTGTTTTTT. The encoded protein is CASQGEHEKLFF. V and J are TRBV2 and TRBJ1-4, with a tentative D call TRBD1 (5 bases). This CDR3 contains 12 residues. Germline CDR1 is SNHLY and CDR2 is FYNNEI. Trimming cost V 8 bases and J 6 bases, with 10 bases left between them.

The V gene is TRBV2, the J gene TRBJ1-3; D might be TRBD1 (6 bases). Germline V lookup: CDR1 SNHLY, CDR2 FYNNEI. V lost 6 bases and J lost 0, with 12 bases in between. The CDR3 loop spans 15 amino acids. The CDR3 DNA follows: TGTGCCAGCAGACGGACAGCGCTCTCTGGAAACACCATATATTTT. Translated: CASRRTALSGNTIYF.

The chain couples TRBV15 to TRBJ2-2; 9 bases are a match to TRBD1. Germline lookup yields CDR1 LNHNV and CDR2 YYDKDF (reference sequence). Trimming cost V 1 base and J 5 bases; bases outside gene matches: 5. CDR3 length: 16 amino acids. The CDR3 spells CATSRGQGVKTGELFF. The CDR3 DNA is TGTGCCACCAGCAGAGGACAGGGGGTAAAAACCGGGGAGCTGTTTTTT.

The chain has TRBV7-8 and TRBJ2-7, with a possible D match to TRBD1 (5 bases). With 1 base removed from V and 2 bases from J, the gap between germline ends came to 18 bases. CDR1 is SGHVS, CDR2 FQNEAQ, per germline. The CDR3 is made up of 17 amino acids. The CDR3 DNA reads TGTGCCAGCAGCTTAGAAAGGGGCCTGAAACCCGCCTACGAGCAGTACTTC. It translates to CASSLERGLKPAYEQYF.

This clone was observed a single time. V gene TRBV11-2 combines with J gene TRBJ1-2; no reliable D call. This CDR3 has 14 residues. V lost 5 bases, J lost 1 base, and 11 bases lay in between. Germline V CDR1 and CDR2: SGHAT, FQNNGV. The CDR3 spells CASSQPEFNYGYTF. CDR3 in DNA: TGTGCCAGCAGCCAGCCCGAATTTAACTATGGCTACACCTTC.

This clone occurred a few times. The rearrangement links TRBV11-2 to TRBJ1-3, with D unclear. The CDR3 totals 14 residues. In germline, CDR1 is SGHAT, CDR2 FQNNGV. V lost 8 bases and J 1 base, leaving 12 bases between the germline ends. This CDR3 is CASGKFTSGNTIYF. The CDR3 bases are TGTGCCAGCGGGAAATTTACATCTGGAAACACCATATATTTT.

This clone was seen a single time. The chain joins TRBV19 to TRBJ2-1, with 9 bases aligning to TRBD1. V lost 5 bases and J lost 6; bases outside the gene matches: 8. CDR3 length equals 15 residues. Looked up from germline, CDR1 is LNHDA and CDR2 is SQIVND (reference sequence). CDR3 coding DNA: TGTGCCAGTAGTTTCGGGACAGGGTTACGCAATGAGCAGTTCTTC. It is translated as CASSFGTGLRNEQFF. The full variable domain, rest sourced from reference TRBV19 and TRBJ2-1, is DGGITQSPKYLFRKEGQNVTLSCEQNLNHDAMYWYRQDPGQGLRLIYYSQIVNDFQKGDIAEGYSVSREKKESFPLTVTSAQKNPTAFYLCASSFGTGLRNEQFFGPGTRLTVL.

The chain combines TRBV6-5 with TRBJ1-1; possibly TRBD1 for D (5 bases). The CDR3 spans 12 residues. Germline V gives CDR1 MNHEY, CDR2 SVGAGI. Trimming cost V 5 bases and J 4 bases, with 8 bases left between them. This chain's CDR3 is CASSPGGTEAFF. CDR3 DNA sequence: TGTGCCAGCAGTCCCGGGGGCACTGAAGCTTTCTTT.

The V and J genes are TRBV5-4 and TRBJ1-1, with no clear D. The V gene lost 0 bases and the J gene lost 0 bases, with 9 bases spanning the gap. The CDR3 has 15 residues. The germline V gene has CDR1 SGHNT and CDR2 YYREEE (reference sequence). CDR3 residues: CASSLDVEMNTEAFF. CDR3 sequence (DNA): TGTGCCAGCAGCTTGGACGTGGAAATGAACACTGAAGCTTTCTTT.